This T cell receptor (beta chain) was captured in a study of cytomegalovirus exposure and HLA in healthy donors. Overall study findings and caveats: Cytomegalovirus-associated TCR beta chains were listed, numbering roughly 150. In vitro experiments confirmed that a few CMV-associated chains were specific for CMV antigens.

Repertoires were generated with immunoSEQ multiplex PCR, while TCRdb's copy carries only in-frame clones and drops some. The sample carries under 150,000 clones, approximately 86% recorded once. Germline CDR1 and CDR2: PRHDT and FYEKMQ (reference sequence). The CDR3 has 13 residues. V was cut by 5 bases and J by 0 bases, with 5 bases left in between. To note about this clone: Its matching antigen is unknown.

V gene TRBV13 combines with J gene TRBJ2-1; D gene ambiguous. The receptor was derived from a man younger than 35 in good health and CMV-seropositive. Sequenced sample: PBMCs. The DNA of the CDR3 is TGTGCCAGCAGCCCCCGCTCCTACAATGAGCAGTTCTTC. Residues: CASSPRSYNEQFF.